These 29 T cell receptor beta chains came from one sample sequenced in a study of technical replicates of blood from several donors. Here immunoSEQ multiplex PCR was the method, and the copy in TCRdb shows in-frame clones only, minus some. The profile shows roughly 87,000 clones, 90% to 95% of them singletons. Sequencing input: T cells isolated from PBMCs. These receptors were collected from a human donor in good health.

The chain joins TRBV27 to TRBJ1-5, with D unresolved. Per the germline V gene, CDR1 is MNHEY and CDR2 is SMNVEV (reference sequence). Trimming cost V 5 bases and J 4 bases, with 9 bases left between them. The CDR3 is 13 residues long. The CDR3: CASSPELNQPQHF. CDR3 nucleotide sequence: TGTGCCAGCAGTCCCGAGCTTAATCAGCCCCAGCATTTT.

V and J are TRBV7-2 and TRBJ2-7; a weak D match, TRBD2 (5 bases). V was trimmed by 5 bases and J by 3 bases, leaving 14 bases between them. This CDR3 has 14 residues. In germline, CDR1 is SGHTA, CDR2 FQGNSA. The CDR3 region is CASSTPGLIYEQYF. The CDR3 DNA follows: TGTGCCAGCAGCACTCCCGGACTCATCTACGAGCAGTACTTC.

The CDR3 bases are TGCAGCGTTGAAGGGCGGCGGGGCACCGGGGAGCTGTTTTTT. It codes for CSVEGRRGTGELFF. J is TRBJ2-2 and V is TRBV29-1; TRBD2 is a possible D gene (6 bases). Germline V gene sequence: CDR1 SQVTM, CDR2 ANQGSEA. Deletions cut 1 base from V and 4 bases from J, with 10 bases between. The CDR3 runs to 14 residues.

The chain uses TRBV7-6 and TRBJ1-5; TRBD1 might be the D (5 bases). The CDR3 covers 14 residues. The V gene's germline CDR1 is SGHVS and CDR2 FNYEAQ. Trimming left V 0 bases short and J 3 bases short, with 6 bases between. The CDR3 region is CASSLAGVNQPQHF. The CDR3 DNA is TGTGCCAGCAGCTTAGCAGGGGTCAATCAGCCCCAGCATTTT.

The rearrangement links TRBV30 to TRBJ1-6; perhaps TRBD1 as D (5 bases). Trimming removed 2 bases at V and 10 bases at J, with 12 bases between. The CDR3 runs to 13 residues. The germline gives CDR1 GTSNPN, CDR2 SVGIG (reference sequence). CDR3 DNA: TGTGCCTGGAGTCTGGGGGGAGGGTCACCCCTCCACTTT. It specifies CAWSLGGGSPLHF.

The rearrangement uses TRBV5-5 and TRBJ2-7; no clear D. The CDR3 length is 13 residues. Trimming pared 2 bases from V and 5 bases from J, leaving 11 bases between. Germline V gene sequence: CDR1 SGHKS, CDR2 YYEKEE (reference sequence). The CDR3 sequence: CASSLWLAHEQYF. The CDR3 region has the DNA TGTGCCAGCAGCTTATGGCTTGCCCACGAGCAGTACTTC.

V and J are TRBV28 and TRBJ1-1; D call uncertain. The V end lost 5 bases, the J end lost 0 bases, and 7 bases lay between the germline ends. The CDR3 is 13 amino acids. The germline V gene has CDR1 MDHEN and CDR2 SYDVKM. The CDR3 sequence: CASSPEMNTEAFF. CDR3 bases: TGTGCCAGCAGTCCCGAGATGAACACTGAAGCTTTCTTT.

The table lists this clone with a count of one. The chain links TRBV7-8 to TRBJ2-1; TRBD1 aligns across 10 bases. Germline loops: CDR1 SGHVS, CDR2 FQNEAQ. The length of the CDR3 is 16 residues. J was trimmed by 2 bases and V by 1 base; bases with no gene match: 2. CDR3 DNA sequence: TGTGCCAGCAGCTTAGGCGGGACAGGGGCCTACAATGAGCAGTTCTTC. It codes for CASSLGGTGAYNEQFF.

The rearrangement joins TRBV6-5 to TRBJ2-2, with 10 nucleotides matching TRBD1. Looked up from germline, CDR1 is MNHEY and CDR2 is SVGAGI. After removal of 8 bases from V and 5 bases from J, the junction contained 5 bases not matched to a gene. The CDR3 extends over 14 amino acids. The chain's CDR3 is CASGGQGTTGELFF. For the CDR3, the DNA is TGTGCCAGCGGGGGACAGGGGACTACCGGGGAGCTGTTTTTT.

This clone was found once. The rearrangement links TRBV25-1 to TRBJ2-7; D is possibly TRBD1 (6 bases). The V end lost 3 bases, the J end lost 0 bases, and 12 bases lay between the germline ends. The CDR3 consists of 15 residues. Germline CDR1 MGHDK, CDR2 SYGVNS. The CDR3 bases are TGTGCCAGCAGTGATCTGACAGGACCCTCCTACGAGCAGTACTTC. This encodes CASSDLTGPSYEQYF.

The rearrangement joins TRBV5-1 to TRBJ2-5; 11 bases match TRBD2. CDR1 is SGHRS, CDR2 YFSETQ, per germline. The CDR3 sequence is 15 residues long. The ends lost 4 bases at V and 2 bases at J; junction bases unmatched: 4. CDR3 region: CASSPGTSGQETQYF. In DNA, the CDR3 is TGCGCCAGCAGCCCCGGGACTAGCGGACAAGAGACCCAGTACTTC.

The CDR3, as DNA: TGTGCCAGCAGCCGTTCCACTGGCACAGATACGCAGTATTTT. This gives the protein CASSRSTGTDTQYF. The chain combines TRBV11-3 with TRBJ2-3; no firm D call. The CDR3 covers 14 residues. Between the trimmed V and J ends, which lost 5 bases and 1 base, there was a span of 10 bases. Germline V gives CDR1 SGHNT, CDR2 YENEEA.

V usage is TRBV5-4 and J usage is TRBJ2-3; D gene ambiguous. This CDR3 is 15 amino acids long. The V and J ends lost 2 bases and 0 bases respectively, with 10 bases between them. The germline CDR1 and CDR2 sequences are SGHNT and YYREEE (reference sequence). The CDR3 DNA follows: TGTGCCAGCAGCTTCTTTGTGGAGAGCACAGATACGCAGTATTTT. Translating it yields CASSFFVESTDTQYF.

The chain carries TRBV28 and TRBJ2-3, with 7 bases fitting TRBD1. The V gene's germline CDR1 is MDHEN and CDR2 SYDVKM. CDR3 length: 13 residues. Trimming cost V 6 bases and J 5 bases; bases outside gene matches: 5. The CDR3 sequence is CASRRGGEDTQYF. The CDR3 DNA reads TGTGCCAGCAGGAGAGGGGGCGAAGATACGCAGTATTTT.

V is TRBV19 and J is TRBJ1-2, with a tentative D call TRBD1 (5 bases). The CDR3 has 12 residues. CDR1 is LNHDA and CDR2 is SQIVND in the germline V gene (reference sequence). Trimming shortened V by 7 bases and J by 5 bases, and 11 bases separated the two germline ends. CDR3 protein: CASIGASYGYTF. The CDR3 DNA reads TGTGCCAGTATTGGGGCCTCTTATGGCTACACCTTC.

The rearrangement uses TRBV5-4 and TRBJ1-2; D is unclear. The V gene lost 2 bases and the J gene lost 4 bases, with 9 bases spanning the gap. Germline CDR1 is SGHNT and CDR2 is YYREEE (reference sequence). The CDR3 runs to 13 residues. In DNA form, the CDR3 reads TGTGCCAGCAGCTTCGGGAGTAGCTATGGCTACACCTTC. Translating it yields CASSFGSSYGYTF.

Only one count was recorded for this clone. The chain recombines TRBV4-2 with TRBJ2-7; 7 nucleotides align to TRBD2. J gave up 3 bases and V 1 base, and 3 bases lay outside the gene matches. The CDR3 loop spans 14 amino acids. Germline V gene sequence: CDR1 LGHNA, CDR2 YNFKEQ. In DNA form, the CDR3 reads TGTGCCAGCAGCCAAGCCGGCGGGAGCTACGAGCAGTACTTC. Its protein product is CASSQAGGSYEQYF.

The V gene is TRBV28, the J gene TRBJ2-2; TRBD2 aligns across 10 bases. This CDR3 is built from 19 residues. Trimming took 3 bases from V and 0 from J; bases not matched to a gene: 10. CDR1 is MDHEN, CDR2 SYDVKM, per germline. DNA for the CDR3: TGTGCCAGCAGTTTCCAAAGAATAGCGGGAGGACCGAACACCGGGGAGCTGTTTTTT. This encodes CASSFQRIAGGPNTGELFF.

CDR3 region: CAGLPAGGLDYEQYF. Written as DNA, the CDR3 is TGTGCTGGATTACCCGCAGGGGGCTTGGACTACGAGCAGTACTTC. This chain uses TRBV28 with TRBJ2-7; 8 bases fit TRBD1. The germline CDR1 and CDR2 sequences are MDHEN and SYDVKM. The CDR3 contains 15 residues.

The count of this clone is one. V gene TRBV2 combines with J gene TRBJ1-1; the D is unclear. The CDR3 has 12 residues. Germline-derived CDR1 and CDR2 are SNHLY and FYNNEI. Trimming left V 7 bases short and J 7 bases short, with 13 bases between. In DNA, the CDR3 is TGTGCCAGCATTCCTCCCGGGGATGAAGCTTTCTTT. As protein: CASIPPGDEAFF.

This clone was observed a single time. The V gene is TRBV19, the J gene TRBJ1-2, with unresolved D. The CDR3 runs to 13 residues. The germline CDR1 and CDR2 sequences are LNHDA and SQIVND (reference sequence). V dropped 1 base and J dropped 7 bases, with 10 bases sitting between them. CDR3 sequence: CASSIGGNSGYTF. In nucleotides, the CDR3 is TGTGCCAGTAGTATAGGAGGGAATAGTGGCTACACCTTC.

The CDR3, as DNA: TGTGCCAGCAGCTCATACCGGGACAGGGACCCGCACGAGCAGTACTTC. It encodes CASSSYRDRDPHEQYF. This rearrangement joins TRBV11-2 to TRBJ2-7, with TRBD1 identical over 9 bases. Unmatched junction bases numbered 12, after V lost 4 bases and J lost 5 bases. The CDR3 has 16 residues. Germline V gene lookup returns CDR1 SGHAT and CDR2 FQNNGV.

The chain employs TRBV4-1 and TRBJ2-7, with D possibly being TRBD2 (5 bases). The V gene's germline CDR1 is MGHRA and CDR2 YSYEKL. This CDR3 has 13 residues. Trimming took off 0 bases at V and 3 bases at J, with 6 bases between the two ends. In DNA, the CDR3 is TGCGCCAGCAGCCAAGATCGGGGCTACGAGCAGTACTTC. This codes for CASSQDRGYEQYF.

This chain connects TRBV10-2 to TRBJ2-1; possibly TRBD1 for D (5 bases). The germline gives CDR1 WSHSY, CDR2 SAAADI. Trimming shortened V by 7 bases and J by 4 bases, and 11 bases separated the two germline ends. This CDR3 is built from 13 residues. This CDR3 reads CASKQEMYNEQFF. The CDR3 DNA sequence: TGCGCCAGCAAACAGGAGATGTACAATGAGCAGTTCTTC.

The table lists this clone with a count of one. V usage is TRBV4-1 and J usage is TRBJ1-2, with D perhaps TRBD1 (5 bases). V was clipped by 1 base and J by 2 bases, with 17 bases between them. The CDR3 is made up of 17 amino acids. Germline-derived CDR1 and CDR2 are MGHRA and YSYEKL. CDR3 sequence (DNA): TGCGCCAGCAGCCAAGGCTCGCTAGGGGTCTTGAACTATGGCTACACCTTC. Its protein product is CASSQGSLGVLNYGYTF.

This clone was observed once. V is TRBV7-9 and J is TRBJ1-5, with 8 positions matching TRBD1. Germline V gene data show CDR1 as SEHNR and CDR2 as FQNEAQ (reference sequence). The CDR3 runs 16 residues. Trimming removed 4 bases from V and 4 bases from J; junction bases left unmatched: 9. CDR3 region: CASSSIPDRANQPQHF. Written as DNA, the CDR3 is TGTGCCAGCAGCTCCATTCCGGACAGGGCTAATCAGCCCCAGCATTTT.

This clone was detected only once. The chain carries TRBV5-4 and TRBJ2-1; a possible D gene is TRBD2 (6 bases). Germline V gene sequence: CDR1 SGHNT, CDR2 YYREEE (reference sequence). CDR3 size: 13 residues. V was pared by 3 bases and J by 7 bases, with 11 bases between. CDR3 sequence (DNA): TGTGCCAGCAGCTCCATGGAGGGTAATGAGCAGTTCTTC. Protein product: CASSSMEGNEQFF. The variable domain in full, completed from reference TRBV5-4 and TRBJ2-1, reads ETGVTQSPTHLIKTRGQQVTLRCSSQSGHNTVSWYQQALGQGPQFIFQYYREEENGRGNFPPRFSGLQFPNYSSELNVNALELDDSALYLCASSSMEGNEQFFGPGTRLTVL.

This rearrangement joins TRBV28 to TRBJ1-1, with 11 bases that match TRBD1. With V trimmed by 4 bases and J by 6 bases, 7 bases remained unmatched. The germline V gene encodes CDR1 MDHEN and CDR2 SYDVKM. The CDR3 runs 15 residues. This CDR3 reads CASSSPGTGGSEAFF. CDR3 sequence (DNA): TGTGCCAGCAGTTCCCCCGGGACAGGGGGTTCTGAAGCTTTCTTT.

In nucleotides, the CDR3 is TGCGCCAGCAGCCAAGTTATCGTCATAGGGGGCAGCTATGGCTACACCTTC. It is translated as CASSQVIVIGGSYGYTF. The chain joins TRBV4-1 to TRBJ1-2; TRBD1 matches 7 bases. CDR1 MGHRA and CDR2 YSYEKL come from the germline V gene. The CDR3 runs 17 residues. The junction had 12 bases not matched to a gene; V was cut back by 1 base and J by 4 bases.